The 13 T cell receptor beta chains given below trace back to one sample, sequenced in a study of OX40 agonist ivuxolimab in advanced cancers. Produced via immunoSEQ multiplex PCR; TCRdb's table is partial and in-frame only. In the table there are approximately 60,000 clones, 84% of which are singletons. Sequenced material: CD4+ or CD8+ T cells sorted from blood, taken in a trial of the OX40 agonist ivuxolimab. These receptors were collected from an adult with an advanced solid tumor such as melanoma, head and neck, liver or kidney cancer.

This chain connects TRBV29-1 to TRBJ1-1; 7 bases map to TRBD1. The V segment lost 4 bases and the J segment 2 bases; nucleotides outside the gene matches: 4. In germline, CDR1 is SQVTM, CDR2 ANQGSEA. The CDR3 is 13 residues long. The CDR3 coding sequence is TGCAGCGTTGTAGACAGGGCAAACACTGAAGCTTTCTTT. As protein: CSVVDRANTEAFF.

V gene TRBV2 combines with J gene TRBJ2-1, with 11 bases fitting TRBD2. The germline V gene encodes CDR1 SNHLY and CDR2 FYNNEI. This CDR3 contains 15 residues. V shed 3 bases, J shed 4 bases, and the junction held 2 bases outside the gene matches. The CDR3 DNA sequence: TGTGCCAGCAGTGACGGGACTAGCGGTTACAATGAGCAGTTCTTC. Protein sequence: CASSDGTSGYNEQFF.

The rearrangement links TRBV2 to TRBJ2-3, with D perhaps matching TRBD1 (5 bases). Deletions cut 2 bases from V and 1 base from J, with 7 bases between. The CDR3 sequence is 14 residues long. Germline CDR1 SNHLY, CDR2 FYNNEI. CDR3 protein: CASSESRGTDTQYF. The CDR3 coding sequence is TGTGCCAGCAGTGAAAGCAGGGGCACAGATACGCAGTATTTT.

This chain uses TRBV29-1 with TRBJ2-2; 11 bases map to TRBD1. With 6 bases clipped from V and 1 base from J, the junction kept 10 bases outside the gene matches. Looked up from germline, CDR1 is SQVTM and CDR2 is ANQGSEA. This CDR3 spans 17 amino acids. The chain's CDR3 is CSVPGQGVSLNTGELFF. CDR3 sequence (DNA): TGCAGCGTCCCGGGACAGGGGGTCTCCTTGAACACCGGGGAGCTGTTTTTT.

This chain connects TRBV2 to TRBJ2-5; a weak D match, TRBD1 (6 bases). The CDR3 consists of 15 residues. Trimming pared 4 bases from V and 4 bases from J, leaving 16 bases between. Germline CDR1 SNHLY, CDR2 FYNNEI. For the CDR3, the DNA is TGTGCCAGCAGTGTAGGGCAGGGGCTGCTAGAGACCCAGTACTTC. This gives the protein CASSVGQGLLETQYF.

The chain has TRBV27 and TRBJ1-6; tentative D call: TRBD1 (6 bases). The V end was cut by 4 bases, the J end by 7 bases, with 11 bases between. Germline values: CDR1 MNHEY, CDR2 SMNVEV (reference sequence). CDR3 length equals 14 residues. In nucleotides, the CDR3 is TGTGCCAGCAGTTCACCACAGGGAAATTCACCCCTCCACTTT. This encodes CASSSPQGNSPLHF.

V gene TRBV6-1 combines with J gene TRBJ2-7; tentatively, D is TRBD2 (7 bases). This CDR3 has 15 residues. The V end lost 6 bases, the J end lost 4 bases, and 19 bases lay between the germline ends. Germline loops: CDR1 MNHNS, CDR2 SASEGT. The CDR3 here is CASRIPGGGGYEQYF. The CDR3 DNA is TGTGCCAGCAGGATACCCGGGGGAGGGGGTTACGAGCAGTACTTC.

The chain carries TRBV6-1 and TRBJ2-7, with no clear D. Between the trimmed V and J ends, which lost 8 bases and 2 bases, there was a span of 10 bases. Germline CDR1 reads MNHNS; CDR2 reads SASEGT. The length of the CDR3 is 12 residues. This CDR3 reads CASGRAAYEQYF. In DNA form, the CDR3 reads TGTGCCAGCGGTCGGGCCGCCTACGAGCAGTACTTC.

The chain has TRBV30 and TRBJ1-1; D gene unclear. This CDR3 is 12 amino acids long. From germline, CDR1 is GTSNPN and CDR2 SVGIG (reference sequence). With 1 base removed from V and 6 bases from J, the gap between germline ends came to 9 bases. CDR3 loop: CAWSGGYAEAFF. CDR3 nucleotides: TGTGCCTGGAGTGGCGGTTACGCTGAAGCTTTCTTT.

The chain employs TRBV7-2 and TRBJ1-2; D call uncertain. CDR3 length: 15 residues. Per germline, CDR1 SGHTA and CDR2 FQGNSA. Trimming removed 1 base from V and 2 bases from J, with 11 bases in between. In DNA form, the CDR3 reads TGTGCCAGCAGCTTAGGAGGAGACGTCAACTATGGCTACACCTTC. Its protein is CASSLGGDVNYGYTF. Full variable domain (missing parts from reference TRBV7-2 and TRBJ1-2): GAGVSQSPSNKVTEKGKDVELRCDPISGHTALYWYRQSLGQGLEFLIYFQGNSAPDKSGLPSDRFSAERTGGSVSTLTIQRTQQEDSAVYLCASSLGGDVNYGYTFGSGTRLTVV.

The V and J genes are TRBV28 and TRBJ1-1, with TRBD1 matching over 12 bases. The CDR3 sequence is 16 residues long. CDR1 is MDHEN and CDR2 is SYDVKM in the germline V gene. Trimming at V came to 5 bases and at J to 3 bases, leaving 7 bases not matched to a gene. The CDR3 loop is CASSAGTGGLDTEAFF. CDR3 bases: TGTGCCAGCAGTGCTGGGACAGGGGGCCTCGACACTGAAGCTTTCTTT.

The rearrangement links TRBV18 to TRBJ2-2; TRBD1 is a possible D gene (5 bases). Germline values: CDR1 KGHSH, CDR2 LQKENI. The CDR3 runs to 15 residues. Trimming removed 3 bases at V and 5 bases at J, with 13 bases between. In nucleotides, the CDR3 is TGTGCCAGCTCACCCGTGACCCCAGGGACCGGGGAGCTGTTTTTT. Translated: CASSPVTPGTGELFF.

The rearrangement links TRBV5-6 to TRBJ1-6; unclear D gene. The CDR3 covers 12 residues. V was pared by 2 bases and J by 10 bases, with 7 bases between. In germline, CDR1 is SGHDT, CDR2 YYEEEE. CDR3 loop: CASSFLESPLHF. As DNA, the CDR3 is TGTGCCAGCAGCTTTCTGGAATCACCCCTCCACTTT.